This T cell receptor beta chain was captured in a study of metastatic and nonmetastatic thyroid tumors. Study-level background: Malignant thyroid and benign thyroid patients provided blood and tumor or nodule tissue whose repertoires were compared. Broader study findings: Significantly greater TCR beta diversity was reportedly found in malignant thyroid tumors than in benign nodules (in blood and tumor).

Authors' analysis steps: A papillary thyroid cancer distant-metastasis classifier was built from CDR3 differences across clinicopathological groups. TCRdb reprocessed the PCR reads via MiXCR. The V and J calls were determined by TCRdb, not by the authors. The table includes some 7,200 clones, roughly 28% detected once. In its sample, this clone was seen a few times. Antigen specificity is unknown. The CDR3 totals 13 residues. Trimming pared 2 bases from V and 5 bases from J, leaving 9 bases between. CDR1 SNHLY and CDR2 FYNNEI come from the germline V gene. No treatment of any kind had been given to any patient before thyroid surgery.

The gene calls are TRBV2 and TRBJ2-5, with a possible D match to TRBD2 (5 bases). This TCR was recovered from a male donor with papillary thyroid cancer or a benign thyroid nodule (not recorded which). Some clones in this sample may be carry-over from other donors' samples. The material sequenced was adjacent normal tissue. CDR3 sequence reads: CASSEIATETQYF. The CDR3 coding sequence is TGTGCCAGCAGTGAAATAGCGACGGAGACCCAGTACTTC.